These 32 T cell receptor beta chains came from one sample sequenced in a study of blood T cell repertoires in COVID-19. The assay was immunoSEQ multiplex PCR, and TCRdb's table has in-frame clones only and misses some. The data hold over 150,000 clones, with 85% to 90% observed a single time. Sequenced sample: peripheral blood. The receptors originated from a man aged 40-49 years with active or convalescent COVID-19.

V usage is TRBV6-2 or TRBV6-3 and J usage is TRBJ1-6; weak D call: TRBD1 (5 bases). The CDR3 is 14 residues long. Between the trimmed V and J ends, which lost 5 bases and 1 base, there was a span of 6 bases. Germline V gene data show CDR1 as MNHEY and CDR2 as SVGEGT. Here the CDR3 DNA reads TGTGCCAGCAGTCGACAGTCCTATAATTCACCCCTCCACTTT. Its translation is CASSRQSYNSPLHF.

This clone was picked up one time. The chain carries TRBV28 and TRBJ1-2, with D uncertain. Trimming removed 5 bases at V and 8 bases at J, with 12 bases between. The CDR3 is 12 amino acids. CDR1 is MDHEN and CDR2 is SYDVKM in the germline V gene. The chain's CDR3 is CASSEGSQGYTF. Here the CDR3 DNA reads TGTGCCAGCAGTGAGGGCAGTCAGGGCTACACCTTC.

The chain is built from TRBV10-2 and TRBJ2-1; TRBD2 might be the D (6 bases). This CDR3 comprises 14 residues. Germline assignment: CDR1 WSHSY and CDR2 SAAADI. The V end was cut by 3 bases, the J end by 4 bases, with 10 bases between. The CDR3 protein is CASSDAGRYNEQFF. CDR3 in DNA: TGCGCCAGCAGTGATGCGGGGCGATACAATGAGCAGTTCTTC.

The chain recombines TRBV4-3 with TRBJ1-5; a weak D match, TRBD1 (5 bases). CDR1 is LGHNA, CDR2 YSLEER, per germline. Trimming removed 0 bases from V and 6 bases from J, with 18 bases in between. There are 17 residues in the CDR3. Here the CDR3 reads CASSQDFGSGGGQPQHF. The CDR3 nucleotides are TGCGCCAGCAGCCAAGACTTCGGGTCTGGGGGAGGTCAGCCCCAGCATTTT.

The gene calls are TRBV18 and TRBJ2-7; D possibly corresponds to TRBD2 (5 bases). Between the trimmed V and J ends, which lost 2 bases and 6 bases, there was a span of 17 bases. Germline CDR1 is KGHSH and CDR2 is LQKENI. This CDR3 spans 15 amino acids. The CDR3 region is CASSPVVARVGEQYF. The CDR3 DNA follows: TGTGCCAGCTCACCAGTAGTTGCGAGGGTCGGCGAGCAGTACTTC.

The chain couples TRBV2 to TRBJ2-7, with 10 bases lining up with TRBD1. Per germline, CDR1 SNHLY and CDR2 FYNNEI. The CDR3 extends over 15 amino acids. The trim removed 7 bases at V and 5 bases at J, leaving 11 bases unmatched. CDR3 protein: CASIGQTGGFHEQYF. CDR3 DNA: TGTGCCAGCATTGGTCAGACAGGGGGCTTTCACGAGCAGTACTTC.

J is TRBJ2-3 and V is TRBV28; 10 nucleotides line up with TRBD2. V was clipped by 4 bases and J by 5 bases; unmatched bases: 6. The CDR3 contains 15 residues. Germline-derived CDR1 and CDR2 are MDHEN and SYDVKM. CDR3 protein: CASSYSGGAIDTQYF. CDR3 bases: TGTGCCAGCAGTTACAGCGGGGGGGCCATAGATACGCAGTATTTT. Full variable domain (remainder filled in from reference TRBV28 and TRBJ2-3): DVKVTQSSRYLVKRTGEKVFLECVQDMDHENMFWYRQDPGLGLRLIYFSYDVKMKEKGDIPEGYSVSREKKERFSLILESASTNQTSMYLCASSYSGGAIDTQYFGPGTRLTVL.

This sequence joins TRBV11-2 and TRBJ2-1, with 7 bases lining up with TRBD2. Germline loops: CDR1 SGHAT, CDR2 FQNNGV. V trimming: 6 bases; J trimming: 8 bases; junction bases outside the gene matches: 7. This CDR3 is built from 13 residues. DNA for the CDR3: TGTGCCAGCAGGTTGGGGGGAGGGGATGAGCAGTTCTTC. As protein: CASRLGGGDEQFF.

This chain joins TRBV7-2 and TRBJ2-2, with a possible D match to TRBD2 (6 bases). This CDR3 is built from 13 residues. Trimming shortened V by 6 bases and J by 6 bases, and 11 bases separated the two germline ends. Germline CDR1 and CDR2: SGHTA and FQGNSA. The CDR3 sequence is CASRRAGAGELFF. The CDR3 DNA reads TGTGCCAGCAGGAGAGCGGGCGCCGGGGAGCTGTTTTTT. Using reference TRBV7-2 and TRBJ2-2 for the parts outside the CDR3, the full variable domain is GAGVSQSPSNKVTEKGKDVELRCDPISGHTALYWYRQSLGQGLEFLIYFQGNSAPDKSGLPSDRFSAERTGGSVSTLTIQRTQQEDSAVYLCASRRAGAGELFFGEGSRLTVL.

The rearrangement joins TRBV7-2 to TRBJ2-3; tentatively, D is TRBD2 (6 bases). The V end lost 5 bases, the J end lost 5 bases, and 20 bases lay between the germline ends. In germline, CDR1 is SGHTA, CDR2 FQGNSA. The CDR3 has 16 amino acids. DNA of the CDR3: TGTGCCAGCAGCCCGCGGGGACCGACGAGCGGAGATACGCAGTATTTT. Translating gives CASSPRGPTSGDTQYF.

This clone was seen a single time. The J gene is TRBJ2-5, the V gene TRBV11-3; D perhaps matches TRBD1 (6 bases). Germline assignment: CDR1 SGHNT and CDR2 YENEEA. The CDR3 runs 13 residues. V was pared by 7 bases and J by 5 bases, with 14 bases between. In DNA, the CDR3 is TGTGCCAGCAAATCAGGGGATTCGGAGACCCAGTACTTC. Its protein is CASKSGDSETQYF.

The chain employs TRBV10-2 and TRBJ2-2, with TRBD1 identical over 8 bases. The CDR3 spans 14 residues. The trim removed 6 bases at V and 7 bases at J, leaving 7 bases unmatched. CDR1 is WSHSY and CDR2 is SAAADI in the germline V gene. CDR3 region: CASRQGAGIGELFF. The CDR3 DNA reads TGCGCCAGCAGGCAGGGGGCTGGGATCGGGGAGCTGTTTTTT.

The chain has TRBV5-1 and TRBJ2-1, with 7 bases aligning to TRBD1. This CDR3 has 17 amino acids. Germline values: CDR1 SGHRS, CDR2 YFSETQ. V was pared by 5 bases and J by 2 bases, with 13 bases of the junction left unmatched. CDR3 nucleotides: TGCGCCAGCAGGCAAGTTCGGGACAGCAAAGCCTACAATGAGCAGTTCTTC. Its protein product is CASRQVRDSKAYNEQFF.

The gene calls are TRBV18 and TRBJ2-1; the match to TRBD1 covers 10 bases. CDR3 length: 14 amino acids. The germline CDR1 and CDR2 sequences are KGHSH and LQKENI. J gave up 13 bases and V 6 bases, and 12 bases lay outside the gene matches. The CDR3: CASSTNRDRGPQFF. The CDR3 DNA follows: TGTGCCAGCTCGACCAACCGGGACAGGGGTCCACAGTTCTTC.

This clone occurred once. The gene calls are TRBV2 and TRBJ1-1; 9 bases are a match to TRBD1. The V and J ends lost 7 bases and 7 bases, in that order; junction bases with no gene match: 10. The CDR3 runs to 14 residues. Germline V gene lookup returns CDR1 SNHLY and CDR2 FYNNEI. CDR3 amino acids: CASKGIRQGGEAFF. The CDR3 region has the DNA TGTGCCAGCAAGGGGATAAGACAGGGGGGTGAAGCTTTCTTT.

V and J are TRBV14 and TRBJ1-3, with D possibly being TRBD1 (5 bases). The germline CDR1 and CDR2 sequences are SGHDN and FVKESK. Between the trimmed V and J ends, which lost 6 bases and 3 bases, there was a span of 9 bases. This CDR3 spans 13 amino acids. The CDR3 DNA sequence: TGTGCCAGCAGTCTCCAGGGTGGAAACACCATATATTTT. Translated, it gives CASSLQGGNTIYF.

The rearrangement links TRBV11-3 to TRBJ1-6; maybe TRBD1 (6 bases). The germline V and J ends were trimmed by 5 bases and 8 bases, with 13 bases remaining between them. The CDR3 is made up of 14 amino acids. The germline gives CDR1 SGHNT, CDR2 YENEEA. For the CDR3, the DNA is TGTGCCAGCAGCCCGGACAGTTCGTATTCACCCCTCCACTTT. It codes for CASSPDSSYSPLHF.

The J gene is TRBJ2-2, the V gene TRBV10-3; the match to TRBD1 covers 9 bases. This CDR3 comprises 13 residues. From germline, CDR1 is ENHRY and CDR2 SYGVKD. The V gene end was trimmed by 10 bases and the J gene end by 5 bases; junction bases not matched to a gene: 5. This CDR3 is CATTGGPTGELFF. CDR3 sequence (DNA): TGTGCCACAACAGGGGGCCCTACCGGGGAGCTGTTTTTT.

The chain employs TRBV7-3 and TRBJ1-1; D is unresolved. Germline CDR1 reads SGHTA; CDR2 reads FQGTGA. This CDR3 comprises 15 residues. V dropped 1 base and J dropped 5 bases, with 14 bases sitting between them. CDR3 bases: TGTGCCAGCAGCTTAAACCCGGTAGGAGGGACTGAAGCTTTCTTT. It codes for CASSLNPVGGTEAFF.

V and J are TRBV2 and TRBJ1-3; TRBD1 matches 12 bases. The CDR3 contains 17 residues. Trimming took 2 bases from V and 4 from J; bases not matched to a gene: 6. Looked up from germline, CDR1 is SNHLY and CDR2 is FYNNEI. The CDR3 is CASSEFGTGGIGNTIYF. The CDR3 DNA sequence: TGTGCCAGCAGTGAATTTGGGACAGGGGGCATAGGAAACACCATATATTTT.

The chain is built from TRBV7-9 and TRBJ2-5; 9 positions agree with TRBD1. Germline lookup yields CDR1 SEHNR and CDR2 FQNEAQ (reference sequence). V gave up 1 base and J gave up 2 bases; unmatched junction bases: 2. This CDR3 contains 15 residues. CDR3 loop: CASSLGDRVQETQYF. DNA for the CDR3: TGTGCCAGCAGCTTAGGGGACAGGGTGCAAGAGACCCAGTACTTC. The full variable domain, rest sourced from reference TRBV7-9 and TRBJ2-5, is DTGVSQNPRHKITKRGQNVTFRCDPISEHNRLYWYRQTLGQGPEFLTYFQNEAQLEKSRLLSDRFSAERPKGSFSTLEIQRTEQGDSAMYLCASSLGDRVQETQYFGPGTRLLVL.

V is TRBV19 and J is TRBJ1-5; D gene ambiguous. CDR3 length: 14 residues. Germline CDR1 LNHDA, CDR2 SQIVND (reference sequence). V was shortened by 6 bases and J by 2 bases, with 11 bases between the two germline ends. CDR3 amino acids: CASRTRAGNQPQHF. The CDR3 nucleotides read TGTGCCAGTAGGACTAGGGCAGGCAATCAGCCCCAGCATTTT. Filled out from reference TRBV19 and TRBJ1-5, the complete variable domain reads DGGITQSPKYLFRKEGQNVTLSCEQNLNHDAMYWYRQDPGQGLRLIYYSQIVNDFQKGDIAEGYSVSREKKESFPLTVTSAQKNPTAFYLCASRTRAGNQPQHFGDGTRLSIL.

This chain uses TRBV4-2 with TRBJ2-7, with 9 bases matching TRBD2. Trimming cost V 5 bases and J 6 bases; bases outside gene matches: 14. The CDR3 runs 16 residues. Germline V gives CDR1 LGHNA, CDR2 YNFKEQ. The CDR3: CASSSRGGGAKVEQYF. CDR3 sequence (DNA): TGTGCCAGCAGCTCCAGGGGCGGGGGGGCAAAGGTCGAGCAGTACTTC.

CDR3 loop: CASSDPQGGEKLFF. CDR3 nucleotides: TGCGCCAGCAGTGATCCACAGGGAGGGGAAAAACTGTTTTTT. V usage is TRBV10-2 and J usage is TRBJ1-4; D may be TRBD1 (6 bases). CDR1 is WSHSY and CDR2 is SAAADI in the germline V gene. There are 14 residues in the CDR3. The V end was cut by 3 bases, the J end by 8 bases, with 13 bases between.

J is TRBJ2-3 and V is TRBV18, with TRBD2 identical over 13 bases. The CDR3 consists of 16 residues. The germline CDR1 and CDR2 sequences are KGHSH and LQKENI. V was pared by 4 bases and J by 2 bases, with 3 bases of the junction left unmatched. The chain's CDR3 is CASSQTSGGPTDTQYF. The CDR3 nucleotides read TGTGCCAGCTCACAGACTAGCGGGGGGCCCACAGATACGCAGTATTTT.

The gene calls are TRBV2 and TRBJ1-6; TRBD1 matches 7 bases. Germline V CDR1 and CDR2: SNHLY, FYNNEI. The CDR3 has 16 residues. The V and J ends lost 7 bases and 2 bases, in that order; junction bases with no gene match: 8. The CDR3 region has the DNA TGTGCCAGCAAGGGACGGACAGGTGCCTATAATTCACCCCTCCACTTT. Its translation: CASKGRTGAYNSPLHF.

There are a few counts of this clone. This chain uses TRBV18 with TRBJ1-6; maybe TRBD1 (5 bases). Trimming stripped 3 bases from V and 10 bases from J, with 13 bases between. CDR1 and CDR2 (germline): KGHSH, LQKENI. The length of the CDR3 is 14 residues. The CDR3 loop is CASSPGEGRSPLHF. The CDR3 nucleotides are TGTGCCAGCTCACCTGGGGAGGGGAGGTCACCCCTCCACTTT.

The rearrangement joins TRBV24-1 to TRBJ1-5; D ambiguous. Between the trimmed V and J ends, which lost 4 bases and 0 bases, there was a span of 6 bases. Germline CDR1 reads KGHDR; CDR2 reads SFDVKD. This CDR3 region has 14 residues. DNA of the CDR3: TGTGCCACCAGTGAAGACTATAGCAATCAGCCCCAGCATTTT. Translated, it gives CATSEDYSNQPQHF.

This clone was detected only a few times. V and J are TRBV6-6 and TRBJ1-5, with 9 nucleotides matching TRBD1. Germline V gene data show CDR1 as MNHNY and CDR2 as SVGAGI (reference sequence). The CDR3 spans 13 residues. V gave up 5 bases and J gave up 7 bases; unmatched junction bases: 3. The CDR3 nucleotides are TGTGCCAGCAGTCCGGGACAGGGACAGCCCCAGCATTTT. Amino acid sequence: CASSPGQGQPQHF.

The V call is TRBV7-2, the J call TRBJ1-5, with a weak D call TRBD1 (6 bases). The V end was cut by 6 bases, the J end by 0 bases, with 12 bases between. This CDR3 has 15 amino acids. Germline CDR1 SGHTA, CDR2 FQGNSA. The CDR3 reads CASRPTGDSNQPQHF. Here the CDR3 DNA reads TGTGCCAGCAGACCGACAGGAGATAGCAATCAGCCCCAGCATTTT.

The V gene is TRBV3-1 (or the pseudogene TRBV3-2), the J gene TRBJ1-1; 7 nucleotides match TRBD1. From germline, CDR1 is LGHDT and CDR2 YNNKEL (reference sequence). The CDR3 consists of 13 residues. J lost 0 bases, V lost 10 bases, and 5 bases had no gene match. The CDR3 reads CATRGQLNTEAFF. CDR3 sequence (DNA): TGTGCCACCCGGGGACAGTTGAACACTGAAGCTTTCTTT.

With respect to this clone: One end of the junction is discordant with germline, which a read error may explain. The CDR3 reads CASSRPEATSGGFLF. CDR3 bases: TGTGCCAGCAGCAGACCGGAGGCGACTAGCGGGGGATTTTTGTTT. The chain employs TRBV5-8 and TRBJ2-3; 12 bases align to TRBD2. The CDR3 covers 15 residues. The germline CDR1 and CDR2 sequences are SGHTS and YDEGEE.